The 11 T cell receptor beta chains presented below share a single source sample, sequenced in a study of blood T cells in healthy people across ages. Primed by a sample-barcoded 5' primer and a J-beta primer mix, a second PCR proceeded for about 6 to 12 cycles. One entry per CDR3 protein, called by TCRdb with MiXCR from the 5' RACE reads. The repertoire consists of more than 750,000 distinct CDR3 sequences, with approximately 32% occurring once and the leading ten covering roughly a tenth. These data also formed part of another study, on T cells of mothers and their children.

The sample consisted of blood. Receptors were obtained from a woman aged 40 to 49 in good health.

There are many counts of this clonotype. Possible read error: a much larger clone is one base away. The chain employs TRBV27 and TRBJ2-7; 10 bases are shared with TRBD1. CDR1 MNHEY and CDR2 SMNVEV come from the germline V gene (reference sequence). The V gene end was trimmed by 6 bases and the J gene end by 3 bases; junction bases not matched to a gene: 8. This CDR3 is built from 15 residues. The CDR3 DNA reads TGTGCCAGCAGCAAGACAGGGGGCGCGAGCTACGAGCAGTACTTC. This gives the protein CASSKTGGASYEQYF.

This clonotype has a handful of counts. Given a much more abundant clone one base away, this may be a read error. The chain employs TRBV25-1 and TRBJ2-6, with D perhaps TRBD1 (5 bases). With 4 bases removed from V and 4 bases from J, the gap between germline ends came to 17 bases. This CDR3 region has 17 residues. Germline CDR1 MGHDK, CDR2 SYGVNS. As DNA, the CDR3 is TGTGCCAGCAGTGCCCAGGGTCGAGCAGCGGGGGCCAACGTCCTGACTTTC. It specifies CASSAQGRAAGANVLTF.

This chain uses TRBV9 with TRBJ1-6; D ambiguous. Germline assignment: CDR1 SGDLS and CDR2 YYNGEE. Between the trimmed V and J ends, which lost 0 bases and 6 bases, there was a span of 7 bases. This CDR3 comprises 14 residues. The CDR3 DNA reads as TGTGCCAGCAGCGTAGGGCAGGCTAATTCACCCCTCCACTTT. Its protein is CASSVGQANSPLHF.

This clonotype has only a few counts. This chain links TRBV12-3 or TRBV12-4 with TRBJ1-1; tentatively, D is TRBD1 (6 bases). The germline V and J ends were trimmed by 5 bases and 4 bases, with 14 bases remaining between them. The CDR3 runs to 14 residues. The DNA of the CDR3 is TGTGCCAGCAGTACTAACAGGGAACGCACTGAAGCTTTCTTT. Translation: CASSTNRERTEAFF.

This clonotype was picked up many times. The chain employs TRBV5-1 and TRBJ2-7; D ambiguous. This CDR3 has 14 amino acids. V lost 0 bases to trimming and J lost 5 bases, with 12 bases between them. The germline CDR1 and CDR2 sequences are SGHRS and YFSETQ. Written as DNA, the CDR3 is TGCGCCAGCAGCTTGGGTCGGCAGGTGGACGAGCAGTACTTC. This codes for CASSLGRQVDEQYF.

The chain uses TRBV28 and TRBJ2-3; tentatively, D is TRBD1 (8 bases). The CDR3 length is 16 residues. Per germline, CDR1 MDHEN and CDR2 SYDVKM. The ends were cut back, 2 bases at V and 1 base at J, with 13 bases in the middle. In nucleotides, the CDR3 is TGTGCCAGCAGTTTAGCCACAGGGGGGGGCACAGATACGCAGTATTTT. Protein product: CASSLATGGGTDTQYF.

The chain's CDR3 is CASSEAPPVLSGNTIYF. In nucleotides, the CDR3 is TGTGCCAGCAGTGAAGCGCCCCCAGTACTTTCTGGAAACACCATATATTTT. The genes are TRBV2 and TRBJ1-3; D unclear. The CDR3 has 17 residues. The V gene lost 0 bases and the J gene lost 1 base, with 13 bases spanning the gap. Germline CDR1 is SNHLY and CDR2 is FYNNEI.

The J gene is TRBJ1-4, the V gene TRBV6-5; D call uncertain. The V end lost 6 bases, the J end lost 0 bases, and 8 bases lay between the germline ends. Germline V CDR1 and CDR2: MNHEY, SVGAGI. The CDR3 is made up of 14 amino acids. The CDR3 DNA reads as TGTGCCAGCAGCTGGAGTGCAACTAATGAAAAACTGTTTTTT. Translated, it gives CASSWSATNEKLFF.

About this clonotype itself: One base away lies a much larger clone, so this may be a sequencing read error. This chain connects TRBV20-1 to TRBJ2-4, with TRBD1 identical over 7 bases. This CDR3 region has 13 residues. V gave up 7 bases and J gave up 13 bases; unmatched junction bases: 16. Germline CDR1 DFQATT, CDR2 SNEGSKA (reference sequence). Written as DNA, the CDR3 is TGCAGTGAAAGAGGACAGGTAACCAATGAGCAGTACTTC. The encoded protein is CSERGQVTNEQYF.

The chain uses TRBV6-2 or TRBV6-3 and TRBJ2-5, with a weak D call TRBD1 (5 bases). Trimming removed 6 bases at V and 1 base at J, with 9 bases between. CDR3 size: 13 residues. CDR1 is MNHEY, CDR2 SVGEGT, per germline. The CDR3 nucleotides are TGTGCCAGCAGCCCGGACACCCAAGAGACCCAGTACTTC. The encoded protein is CASSPDTQETQYF.

This clonotype came up once. The J gene is TRBJ2-7, the V gene TRBV4-1; 7 nucleotides agree with TRBD1. Germline-derived CDR1 and CDR2 are MGHRA and YSYEKL. V lost 3 bases to trimming and J lost 0 bases; unmatched junction nucleotides: 5. The CDR3 has 15 amino acids. CDR3 loop: CASSHGQASSYEQYF. Written as DNA, the CDR3 is TGCGCCAGCAGCCACGGACAGGCGAGCTCCTACGAGCAGTACTTC.